The clone carrying this T cell receptor (beta chain) was counted only a few times. The data belong to a study of memory CD4+ T cells and cytomegalovirus serostatus. The CDR3 has 12 residues. CDR1 is MDHEN and CDR2 is SYDVKM in the germline V gene. V shed 1 base and J shed 6 bases, with 6 bases lying between them. The sort gate was single viable CD3+CD4+CD8-CD45RO+ cells for memory CD4+ T cells. Data came from immunoSEQ multiplex PCR; TCRdb stores just in-frame clones and leaves some out. The sample holds about 64,000 clones, approximately 71% seen once. The sequenced sample was memory CD4+ T cells from blood. The genes are TRBV28 and TRBJ1-2, with D hard to call. The TCR was taken from an adult in good health and CMV-seronegative. The CDR3 region has the DNA TGTGCCAGCAGTTTATACGGCAATGGCTACACCTTC. The encoded protein is CASSLYGNGYTF.